Shown below are 32 T cell receptor beta chains from a single sample sequenced in a study of response to subunit inactivated influenza vaccine. TCRdb fed the RT-PCR reads into MiXCR, producing one record per CDR3 protein. This table holds fewer than 800,000 distinct CDR3 sequences, 15% to 18% found once. Sample: PBMCs from blood, taken less than 13 days after vaccination. Receptor source: a man in his forties or fifties who received an inactivated influenza vaccine.

This clonotype was counted between two and nine times. The chain combines TRBV6-5 with TRBJ2-7; D possibly corresponds to TRBD1 (5 bases). The CDR3 loop spans 15 amino acids. Germline-derived CDR1 and CDR2 are MNHEY and SVGAGI. Deletions cut 2 bases from V and 6 bases from J, with 17 bases between. CDR3 sequence (DNA): TGTGCCAGCAGTTACCTCCCTGACAGTTCAGGCGAGCAGTACTTC. Protein sequence: CASSYLPDSSGEQYF.

This clonotype has only a few counts. This rearrangement joins TRBV27 to TRBJ1-2; possibly TRBD1 for D (6 bases). The germline CDR1 and CDR2 sequences are MNHEY and SMNVEV (reference sequence). Trimming removed 6 bases from V and 5 bases from J, with 13 bases in between. The CDR3 covers 13 residues. CDR3 region: CASRKDRKYGYTF. CDR3 DNA sequence: TGTGCCAGCAGAAAGGACAGAAAGTATGGCTACACCTTC.

This clonotype was counted a few times. The chain recombines TRBV12-3 or TRBV12-4 with TRBJ2-3; D unclear. The CDR3 totals 14 residues. Trimming removed 8 bases at V and 5 bases at J, with 17 bases between. CDR3 sequence reads: CASSLSPHGDTQYF. CDR3 DNA: TGTGCCAGCTCCCTCTCGCCCCACGGAGATACGCAGTATTTT.

The chain links TRBV27 to TRBJ2-7, with a weak D call TRBD2 (5 bases). The V gene lost 6 bases and the J gene lost 0 bases, with 9 bases spanning the gap. The CDR3 spans 13 residues. The germline gives CDR1 MNHEY, CDR2 SMNVEV (reference sequence). DNA for the CDR3: TGTGCCAGCAGAGCGGTAAACTCCTACGAGCAGTACTTC. It yields the protein CASRAVNSYEQYF.

This clonotype was detected a few times. The chain combines TRBV7-2 with TRBJ1-1; D gene uncertain. Germline-derived CDR1 and CDR2 are SGHTA and FQGNSA. V was trimmed by 6 bases and J by 4 bases, leaving 9 bases between them. This CDR3 comprises 12 residues. CDR3 nucleotides: TGTGCCAGCAGGTACCCGGGCACTGAAGCTTTCTTT. It codes for CASRYPGTEAFF.

The chain couples TRBV10-3 to TRBJ1-1; the D is unclear. The CDR3 is 14 residues long. Trimming took off 7 bases at V and 0 bases at J, with 12 bases between the two ends. Per germline, CDR1 ENHRY and CDR2 SYGVKD. CDR3 sequence: CAITENMLNTEAFF. The CDR3 nucleotides are TGTGCCATCACCGAGAATATGTTGAACACTGAAGCTTTCTTT.

This clonotype occurred a few times. CDR3 amino acids: CASSIDRGRIGELFF. In DNA form, the CDR3 reads TGTGCCAGCAGCATTGACAGGGGGCGGATCGGGGAGCTGTTTTTT. The chain combines TRBV7-2 with TRBJ2-2; the match to TRBD1 covers 10 bases. The CDR3 sequence is 15 residues long. Germline-derived CDR1 and CDR2 are SGHTA and FQGNSA. After removal of 5 bases from V and 7 bases from J, the junction contained 7 bases not matched to a gene.

The V gene is TRBV4-2, the J gene TRBJ1-6; D possibly corresponds to TRBD1 (5 bases). The V gene lost 1 base and the J gene lost 7 bases, with 8 bases spanning the gap. CDR1 LGHNA and CDR2 YNFKEQ come from the germline V gene. CDR3 length: 14 amino acids. The CDR3 protein is CASSQGQLNSPLHF. Written as DNA, the CDR3 is TGTGCCAGCAGCCAAGGACAGCTGAATTCACCCCTCCACTTT.

Only a few counts were recorded for this clonotype. The chain has TRBV20-1 and TRBJ2-7; TRBD2 aligns across 7 bases. With V trimmed by 3 bases and J by 4 bases, 6 bases remained unmatched. The CDR3 extends over 13 amino acids. Germline V lookup: CDR1 DFQATT, CDR2 SNEGSKA (reference sequence). The CDR3 region has the DNA TGCAGTGCTAGTTTAGCGGGCCGGTACGAGCAGTACTTC. Its translation: CSASLAGRYEQYF.

The rearrangement joins TRBV7-6 to TRBJ2-5, with 15 bases that match TRBD2. Losses at the gene ends were 1 base for V and 4 bases for J; bases not matched to a gene: 16. Germline V gene data show CDR1 as SGHVS and CDR2 as FNYEAQ. The CDR3 is 21 residues long. DNA for the CDR3: TGTGCCAGCAGCTTAGGCCTATACCACGGGACTAGCGGGAGGCGCGGAGAGACCCAGTACTTC. Its protein is CASSLGLYHGTSGRRGETQYF.

The V gene is TRBV12-3 or TRBV12-4, the J gene TRBJ1-5; D call uncertain. There are 13 residues in the CDR3. V lost 6 bases and J lost 4, with 10 bases in between. The CDR3, as DNA: TGTGCCAGCAGCGTGACGGAGAATCAGCCCCAGCATTTT. It translates to CASSVTENQPQHF.

The rearrangement joins TRBV5-1 to TRBJ2-2; D remains ambiguous. The CDR3 is made up of 14 amino acids. Trimming removed 8 bases from V and 0 bases from J, with 11 bases in between. The germline V gene has CDR1 SGHRS and CDR2 YFSETQ. CDR3 DNA: TGCGCCAGTACGAGCAATTCGAACACCGGGGAGCTGTTTTTT. Translated, it gives CASTSNSNTGELFF.

This clonotype was counted a few times. This rearrangement joins TRBV20-1 to TRBJ2-3; TRBD2 is a possible D gene (6 bases). In germline, CDR1 is DFQATT, CDR2 SNEGSKA (reference sequence). V was cut by 6 bases and J by 2 bases, with 24 bases left in between. CDR3 length: 17 residues. The CDR3 nucleotides are TGCAGTGCCGCATTTCCGGCGGGGAGTATACACACAGATACGCAGTATTTT. Translating it yields CSAAFPAGSIHTDTQYF.

The chain combines TRBV27 with TRBJ2-7, with a weak D call TRBD1 (5 bases). This CDR3 region has 14 residues. Deletions cut 7 bases from V and 3 bases from J, with 16 bases between. CDR1 is MNHEY, CDR2 SMNVEV, per germline (reference sequence). CDR3 in amino acids: CASTSPGAVYEQYF. DNA of the CDR3: TGTGCCAGCACCTCCCCTGGGGCCGTCTACGAGCAGTACTTC.

The rearrangement uses TRBV12-3 or TRBV12-4 and TRBJ2-2; TRBD2 agrees at 7 bases. With V trimmed by 6 bases and J by 4 bases, 5 bases remained unmatched. The CDR3 length is 14 residues. The CDR3 sequence: CASRPGGSTGELFF. Here the CDR3 DNA reads TGTGCCAGCAGGCCGGGGGGTTCCACCGGGGAGCTGTTTTTT.

This chain connects TRBV4-3 to TRBJ1-2, with TRBD1 matching over 11 bases. Per the germline V gene, CDR1 is LGHNA and CDR2 is YSLEER. This CDR3 is 17 amino acids long. With V trimmed by 0 bases and J by 0 bases, 3 bases remained unmatched. The CDR3 region is CASSQDRTGGSNYGYTF. The CDR3 bases are TGCGCCAGCAGCCAAGATCGGACAGGGGGCTCTAACTATGGCTACACCTTC.

This clonotype came up a few times. The gene calls are TRBV20-1 and TRBJ2-7; 7 bases align to TRBD2. V shed 3 bases, J shed 7 bases, and the junction held 15 bases outside the gene matches. Germline CDR1 reads DFQATT; CDR2 reads SNEGSKA (reference sequence). The CDR3 runs 15 residues. The CDR3 coding sequence is TGCAGTGCTAGGAAAGGGACCAGAGCGGGGAAGGAGCAGTACTTC. Residues: CSARKGTRAGKEQYF.

The chain couples TRBV27 to TRBJ1-5, with a tentative D call TRBD1 (6 bases). Trimming removed 9 bases at V and 8 bases at J, with 23 bases between. This CDR3 comprises 15 residues. Germline V gene data show CDR1 as MNHEY and CDR2 as SMNVEV (reference sequence). CDR3 amino acids: CASKKTPGGNEPQHF. CDR3 coding DNA: TGTGCCAGTAAAAAGACACCCGGGGGCAACGAGCCCCAGCATTTT.

In this sample, this clonotype turned up a few times. The rearrangement joins TRBV30 to TRBJ1-2; 8 bases are shared with TRBD1. CDR3 size: 15 residues. Per the germline V gene, CDR1 is GTSNPN and CDR2 is SVGIG (reference sequence). V shed 3 bases and J 4 bases; nucleotides not matched to a gene: 10. This chain's CDR3 is CAWSLTLDRVYGYTF. CDR3 nucleotides: TGTGCCTGGAGCCTCACCCTGGACAGGGTCTATGGCTACACCTTC.

The rearrangement uses TRBV2 and TRBJ1-5; tentative D call: TRBD1 (5 bases). The CDR3 runs to 11 residues. The V end lost 6 bases, the J end lost 9 bases, and 9 bases lay between the germline ends. The germline V gene has CDR1 SNHLY and CDR2 FYNNEI. The CDR3 nucleotides read TGTGCCAGCAGGGGGGAGGGGCCCCAGCATTTT. Translating gives CASRGEGPQHF.

This chain links TRBV5-1 with TRBJ1-2; D remains unclear. The CDR3 has 14 residues. Germline V lookup: CDR1 SGHRS, CDR2 YFSETQ. The V end lost 4 bases, the J end lost 7 bases, and 17 bases lay between the germline ends. CDR3 loop: CASSLGSGPSGYTF. In DNA, the CDR3 is TGCGCCAGCAGCCTAGGTTCCGGGCCCTCTGGCTACACCTTC.

The V call is TRBV12-3 or TRBV12-4, the J call TRBJ2-2; 8 bases map to TRBD1. The CDR3 length is 17 residues. V trimming: 4 bases; J trimming: 4 bases; junction bases outside the gene matches: 11. The CDR3 sequence: CASSSSDRDWFTGELFF. CDR3 sequence (DNA): TGTGCCAGCAGTTCATCGGACAGGGACTGGTTCACCGGGGAGCTGTTTTTT.

This clonotype was seen at least ten times. The chain recombines TRBV7-8 with TRBJ2-2; D ambiguous. Trimming cost V 2 bases and J 8 bases, with 3 bases left between them. Germline values: CDR1 SGHVS, CDR2 FQNEAQ. The CDR3 spans 11 residues. The CDR3 region has the DNA TGTGCCAGCAGCTTACGTGGGGAGCTGTTTTTT. Translated, it gives CASSLRGELFF.

The chain joins TRBV20-1 to TRBJ2-2; 7 nucleotides agree with TRBD1. This CDR3 contains 13 residues. CDR1 and CDR2 (germline): DFQATT, SNEGSKA (reference sequence). Trimming at V came to 6 bases and at J to 4 bases, leaving 5 bases not matched to a gene. The CDR3 coding sequence is TGCAGTGCCAGAACAGGGGCCACCGGGGAGCTGTTTTTT. Translated, it gives CSARTGATGELFF.

V and J are TRBV7-8 and TRBJ2-7; no clear D. Trimming shortened V by 5 bases and J by 2 bases, and 10 bases separated the two germline ends. In germline, CDR1 is SGHVS, CDR2 FQNEAQ. The CDR3 loop spans 13 amino acids. The CDR3, as DNA: TGTGCCAGCAGCCCTCGTACTCCCTACGAGCAGTACTTC. This encodes CASSPRTPYEQYF.

This chain joins TRBV28 and TRBJ2-5; 8 bases line up with TRBD2. CDR1 and CDR2 from the germline V gene are MDHEN and SYDVKM. This CDR3 comprises 18 residues. Trimming took 5 bases from V and 5 from J; bases not matched to a gene: 19. The CDR3 DNA reads as TGTGCCAGCAGTATCAACCACGTAATAGCGGGGTCGGCGGAGACCCAGTACTTC. Translated: CASSINHVIAGSAETQYF. The whole variable domain, remainder taken from reference TRBV28 and TRBJ2-5, is DVKVTQSSRYLVKRTGEKVFLECVQDMDHENMFWYRQDPGLGLRLIYFSYDVKMKEKGDIPEGYSVSREKKERFSLILESASTNQTSMYLCASSINHVIAGSAETQYFGPGTRLLVL.

V is TRBV11-1 and J is TRBJ2-2; D may correspond to TRBD1 or TRBD2 (5 bases each). CDR1 and CDR2 from the germline V gene are SGHAT and FQDESV (reference sequence). V gave up 2 bases and J gave up 4 bases, with 20 bases separating them. The CDR3 runs 18 residues. The CDR3, as DNA: TGTGCCAGCAGCTTATATGACCGAGGGGCCGAGGGCACCGGGGAGCTGTTTTTT. It translates to CASSLYDRGAEGTGELFF.

The gene calls are TRBV10-3 and TRBJ2-7; TRBD2 aligns across 9 bases. The CDR3 consists of 16 residues. V was clipped by 0 bases and J by 5 bases; unmatched bases: 8. Germline values: CDR1 ENHRY, CDR2 SYGVKD. The CDR3 region is CAISESKRGVGDEQYF. CDR3 coding DNA: TGTGCCATCAGTGAGTCAAAGCGGGGGGTAGGTGACGAGCAGTACTTC.

This clonotype was recorded a few times. This sequence joins TRBV7-2 and TRBJ2-1; D unresolved. Germline V lookup: CDR1 SGHTA, CDR2 FQGNSA. The CDR3 contains 15 residues. V was shortened by 5 bases and J by 2 bases, with 13 bases between the two germline ends. In nucleotides, the CDR3 is TGTGCCAGCAGCCCCGGGTTTGGCCCCTACAATGAGCAGTTCTTC. Its translation is CASSPGFGPYNEQFF. The entire variable domain, with the rest obtained from reference TRBV7-2 and TRBJ2-1, is as follows: GAGVSQSPSNKVTEKGKDVELRCDPISGHTALYWYRQSLGQGLEFLIYFQGNSAPDKSGLPSDRFSAERTGGSVSTLTIQRTQQEDSAVYLCASSPGFGPYNEQFFGPGTRLTVL.

The chain has TRBV7-9 and TRBJ2-3; D remains ambiguous. V lost 3 bases and J 0 bases, leaving 10 bases between the germline ends. The CDR3 spans 15 residues. Germline CDR1 SEHNR, CDR2 FQNEAQ (reference sequence). The CDR3: CASSFPTLSTDTQYF. CDR3 bases: TGTGCCAGCAGCTTTCCAACCTTAAGCACAGATACGCAGTATTTT.

This clonotype was recorded many times. This chain uses TRBV20-1 with TRBJ1-1; perhaps TRBD1 as D (5 bases). Deletions cut 4 bases from V and 5 bases from J, with 11 bases between. The CDR3 sequence is 12 residues long. Germline V gene sequence: CDR1 DFQATT, CDR2 SNEGSKA (reference sequence). The CDR3 DNA follows: TGCAGTGCTAAGATGGGGGGGACTGAAGCTTTCTTT. Its protein product is CSAKMGGTEAFF.

The chain employs TRBV20-1 and TRBJ2-5; D unresolved. CDR1 is DFQATT and CDR2 is SNEGSKA in the germline V gene (reference sequence). The CDR3 extends over 14 amino acids. The germline V and J ends were trimmed by 0 bases and 5 bases, with 13 bases remaining between them. The CDR3 sequence is CSARDSIGWETQYF. The CDR3 DNA is TGCAGTGCTAGAGATTCGATAGGCTGGGAGACCCAGTACTTC.